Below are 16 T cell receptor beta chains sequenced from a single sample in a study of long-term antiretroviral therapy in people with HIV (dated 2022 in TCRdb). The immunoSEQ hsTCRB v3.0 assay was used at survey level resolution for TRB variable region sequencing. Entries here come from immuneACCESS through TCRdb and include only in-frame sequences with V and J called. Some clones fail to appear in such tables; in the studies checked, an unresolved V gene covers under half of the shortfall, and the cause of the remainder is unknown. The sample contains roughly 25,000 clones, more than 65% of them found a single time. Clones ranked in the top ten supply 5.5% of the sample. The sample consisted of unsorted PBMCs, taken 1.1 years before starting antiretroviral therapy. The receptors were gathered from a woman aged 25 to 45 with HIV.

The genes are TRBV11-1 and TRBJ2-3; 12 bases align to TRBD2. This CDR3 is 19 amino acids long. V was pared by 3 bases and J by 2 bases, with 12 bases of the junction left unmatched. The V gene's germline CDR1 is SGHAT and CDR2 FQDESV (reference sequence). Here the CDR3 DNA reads TGTGCCAGCAGCTTTCCCCTTACTAGCGGGGGGTCGGACACAGATACGCAGTATTTT. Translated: CASSFPLTSGGSDTDTQYF.

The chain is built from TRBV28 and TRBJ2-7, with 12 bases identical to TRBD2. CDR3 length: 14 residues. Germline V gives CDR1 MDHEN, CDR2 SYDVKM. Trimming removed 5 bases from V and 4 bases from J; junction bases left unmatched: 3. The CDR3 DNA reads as TGTGCCAGCAGTCCTAGCGGGGGGGGTTACGAGCAGTACTTC. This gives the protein CASSPSGGGYEQYF.

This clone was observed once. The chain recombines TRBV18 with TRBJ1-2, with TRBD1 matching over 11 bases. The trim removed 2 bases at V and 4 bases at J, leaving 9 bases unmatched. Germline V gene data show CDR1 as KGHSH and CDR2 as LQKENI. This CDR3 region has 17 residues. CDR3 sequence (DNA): TGTGCCAGCTCACCAGGACGGCCGGGACAGGGGGGCTATGGCTACACCTTC. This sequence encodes CASSPGRPGQGGYGYTF.

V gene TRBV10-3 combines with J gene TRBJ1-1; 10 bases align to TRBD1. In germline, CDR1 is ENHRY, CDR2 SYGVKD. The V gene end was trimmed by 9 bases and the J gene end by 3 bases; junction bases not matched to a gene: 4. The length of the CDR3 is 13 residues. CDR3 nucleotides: TGTGCCATACTTGACAGGGGGCACACTGAAGCTTTCTTT. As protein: CAILDRGHTEAFF.

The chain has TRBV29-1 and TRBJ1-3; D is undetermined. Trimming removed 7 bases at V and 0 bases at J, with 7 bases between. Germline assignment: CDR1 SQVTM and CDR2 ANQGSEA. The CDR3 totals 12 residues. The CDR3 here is CSARSSGNTIYF. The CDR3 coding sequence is TGCAGCGCCCGAAGCTCTGGAAACACCATATATTTT.

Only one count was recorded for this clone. The CDR3 sequence is CSAAGRANTEAFF. The CDR3 DNA reads TGCAGCGCGGCCGGCAGGGCGAACACTGAAGCTTTCTTT. The chain couples TRBV29-1 to TRBJ1-1; the D gene is possibly TRBD1 (5 bases). Per germline, CDR1 SQVTM and CDR2 ANQGSEA. This CDR3 contains 13 residues. The V gene lost 7 bases and the J gene lost 1 base, with 13 bases spanning the gap.

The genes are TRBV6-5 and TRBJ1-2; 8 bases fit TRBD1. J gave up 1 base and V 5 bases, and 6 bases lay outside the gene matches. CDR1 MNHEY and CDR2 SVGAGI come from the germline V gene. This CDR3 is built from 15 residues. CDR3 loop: CASSKDREVNYGYTF. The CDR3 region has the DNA TGTGCCAGCAGTAAGGACAGGGAGGTTAACTATGGCTACACCTTC.

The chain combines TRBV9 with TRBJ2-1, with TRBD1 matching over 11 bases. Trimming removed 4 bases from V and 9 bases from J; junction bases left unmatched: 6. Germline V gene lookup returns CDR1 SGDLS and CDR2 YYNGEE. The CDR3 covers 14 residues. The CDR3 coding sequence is TGTGCCAGCAGCTTTCGGACAGGGGGCACTGAGCAGTTCTTC. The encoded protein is CASSFRTGGTEQFF.

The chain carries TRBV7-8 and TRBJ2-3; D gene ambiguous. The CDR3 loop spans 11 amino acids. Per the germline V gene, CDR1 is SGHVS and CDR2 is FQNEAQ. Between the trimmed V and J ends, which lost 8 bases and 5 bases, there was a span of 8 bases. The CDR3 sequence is CASGRLDTQYF. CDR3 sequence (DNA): TGTGCCAGCGGCCGATTAGATACGCAGTATTTT.

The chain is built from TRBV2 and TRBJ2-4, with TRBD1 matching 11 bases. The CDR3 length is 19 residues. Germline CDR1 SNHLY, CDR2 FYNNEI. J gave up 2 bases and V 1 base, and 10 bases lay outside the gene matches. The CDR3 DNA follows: TGTGCCAGCAGTGAAGGGACAGGGGGCGCAGGATTGACCAAAAACATTCAGTACTTC. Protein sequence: CASSEGTGGAGLTKNIQYF.

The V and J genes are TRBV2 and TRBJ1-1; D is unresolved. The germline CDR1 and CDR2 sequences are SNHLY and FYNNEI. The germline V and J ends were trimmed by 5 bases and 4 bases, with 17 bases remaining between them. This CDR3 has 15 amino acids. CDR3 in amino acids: CASSQSTGVVTEAFF. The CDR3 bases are TGTGCCAGCAGTCAATCTACTGGGGTTGTCACTGAAGCTTTCTTT.

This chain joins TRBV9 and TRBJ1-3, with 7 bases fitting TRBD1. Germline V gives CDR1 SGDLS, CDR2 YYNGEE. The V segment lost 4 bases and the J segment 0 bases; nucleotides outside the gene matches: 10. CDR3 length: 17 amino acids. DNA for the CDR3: TGTGCCAGCAGCCCCAGGACAGGCCTCAACTCTGGAAACACCATATATTTT. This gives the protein CASSPRTGLNSGNTIYF.

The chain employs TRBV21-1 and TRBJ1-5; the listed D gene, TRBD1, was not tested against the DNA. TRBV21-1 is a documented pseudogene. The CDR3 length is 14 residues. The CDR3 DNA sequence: TGTGCCAGCAGCCCGACGGACACCAATCAGCCCCAGCATTTT. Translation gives CASSPTDTNQPQHF.

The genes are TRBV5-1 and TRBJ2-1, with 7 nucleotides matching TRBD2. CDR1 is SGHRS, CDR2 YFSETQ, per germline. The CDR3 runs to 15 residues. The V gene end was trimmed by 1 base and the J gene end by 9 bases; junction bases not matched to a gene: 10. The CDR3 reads CASSLPSGLPGEQFF. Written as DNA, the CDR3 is TGCGCCAGCAGCTTGCCTAGCGGATTGCCGGGTGAGCAGTTCTTC.

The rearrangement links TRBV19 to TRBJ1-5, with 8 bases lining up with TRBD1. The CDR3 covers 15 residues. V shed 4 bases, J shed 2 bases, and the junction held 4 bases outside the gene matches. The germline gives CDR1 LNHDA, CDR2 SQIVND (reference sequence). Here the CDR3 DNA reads TGTGCCAGTAGTACCGACAGGGGTCGCAATCAGCCCCAGCATTTT. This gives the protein CASSTDRGRNQPQHF.

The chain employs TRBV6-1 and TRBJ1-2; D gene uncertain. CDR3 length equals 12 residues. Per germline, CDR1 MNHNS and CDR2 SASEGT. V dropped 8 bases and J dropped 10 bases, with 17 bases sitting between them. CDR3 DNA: TGTGCCAGCGAACGTAAGAGCCAAGACTACACCTTC. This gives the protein CASERKSQDYTF.